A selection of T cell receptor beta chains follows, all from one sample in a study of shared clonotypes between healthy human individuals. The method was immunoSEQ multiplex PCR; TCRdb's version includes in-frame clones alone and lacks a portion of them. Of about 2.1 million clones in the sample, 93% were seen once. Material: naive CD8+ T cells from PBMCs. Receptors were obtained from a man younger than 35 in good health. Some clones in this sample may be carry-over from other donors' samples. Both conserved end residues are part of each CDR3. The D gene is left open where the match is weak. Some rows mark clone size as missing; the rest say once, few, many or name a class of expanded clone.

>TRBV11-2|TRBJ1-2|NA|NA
CASSLEPQAPVTF
TGTGCCAGCAGCTTAGAGCCACAGGCCCCCGTCACCTTC
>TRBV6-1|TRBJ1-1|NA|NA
CASSERGFSWNTEAFF
TGTGCCAGCAGTGAAAGAGGCTTCTCCTGGAACACTGAAGCTTTCTTT
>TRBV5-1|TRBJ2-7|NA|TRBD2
CASSQYSGAAYEQYF
TGCGCCAGCAGCCAGTATAGCGGGGCGGCCTACGAGCAGTACTTC
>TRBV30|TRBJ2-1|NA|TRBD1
CAWSVLVWDRGSQQFF
TGTGCCTGGAGTGTATTAGTCTGGGACAGGGGGAGCCAGCAGTTCTTC
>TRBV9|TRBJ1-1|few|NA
CASSVAGIPNTEAFF
TGTGCCAGCAGCGTAGCAGGGATTCCGAACACTGAAGCTTTCTTT
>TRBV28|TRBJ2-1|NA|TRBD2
CASTPDGTSGYNEQFF
TGTGCCAGCACACCTGACGGTACTAGCGGCTACAATGAGCAGTTCTTC
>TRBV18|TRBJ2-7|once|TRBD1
CASSPTGAPTYEQYF
TGTGCCAGCTCACCGACAGGGGCCCCTACCTACGAGCAGTACTTC
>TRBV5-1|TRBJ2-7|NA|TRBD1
CASSSRFGDSHEQYF
TGCGCCAGCAGCTCGAGGTTTGGGGACAGCCACGAGCAGTACTTC
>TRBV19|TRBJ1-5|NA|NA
CASSTDRFQPQHF
TGTGCCAGTAGTACCGACAGATTTCAGCCCCAGCATTTT
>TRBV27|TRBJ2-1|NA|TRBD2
CASRHLTSGRAGWNEQFF
TGTGCCAGCAGGCACCTGACTAGCGGGAGGGCCGGTTGGAATGAGCAGTTCTTC
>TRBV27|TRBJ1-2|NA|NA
CASRTGPTNYGYTF
TGTGCCAGCAGGACAGGCCCAACTAACTATGGCTACACCTTC
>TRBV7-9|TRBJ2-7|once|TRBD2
CASSSGTSGPLDRKYF
TGTGCCAGCAGCTCAGGGACTAGCGGACCCTTGGATCGTAAGTACTTC
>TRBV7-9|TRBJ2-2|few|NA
CASSAQNTGELFF
TGTGCCAGCAGCGCCCAGAACACCGGGGAGCTGTTTTTT
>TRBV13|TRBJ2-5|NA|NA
CASSQGPTKETQYF
TGTGCCAGCAGCCAGGGACCCACGAAAGAGACCCAGTACTTC
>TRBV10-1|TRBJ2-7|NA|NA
CASSELGDYEQYF
TGCGCCAGCAGTGAGCTGGGGGACTACGAGCAGTACTTC
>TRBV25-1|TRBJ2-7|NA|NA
CASSQQGGSGYF
TGTGCCAGCAGTCAACAGGGTGGGAGTGGGTACTTC
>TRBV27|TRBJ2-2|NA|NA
CASSLQGVPGELFF
TGTGCCAGCAGTCTACAAGGGGTCCCCGGGGAGCTGTTTTTT
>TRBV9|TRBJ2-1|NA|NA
CASSVAGGNEQFF
TGTGCCAGCAGCGTAGCTGGAGGGAATGAGCAGTTCTTC
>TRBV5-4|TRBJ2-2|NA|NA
CASSSSTRHEPGELFF
TGTGCCAGCAGCTCGTCGACTAGGCATGAGCCCGGGGAGCTGTTTTTT
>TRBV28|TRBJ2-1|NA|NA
CASSSSLEGSRYNEQFF
TGTGCCAGCAGTTCATCTCTGGAGGGGAGTCGGTACAATGAGCAGTTCTTC
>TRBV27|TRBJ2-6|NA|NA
CASSLGIALGWDSGANVLTF
TGTGCCAGCAGTTTAGGAATAGCATTAGGCTGGGACTCTGGGGCCAACGTCCTGACTTTC
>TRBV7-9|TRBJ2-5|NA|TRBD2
CASSHPAGGGYETQYF
TGTGCCAGCAGCCACCCAGCGGGAGGAGGTTACGAGACCCAGTACTTC
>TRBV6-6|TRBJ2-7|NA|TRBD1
CASSSGTGYPYEQYF
TGTGCCAGCAGTTCTGGGACAGGTTACCCCTACGAGCAGTACTTC
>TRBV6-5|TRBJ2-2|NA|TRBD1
CASSFGQVPGELFF
TGTGCCAGCAGTTTCGGACAGGTCCCCGGGGAGCTGTTTTTT
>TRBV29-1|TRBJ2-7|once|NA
CSVGDGTLPYEQYF
TGCAGCGTTGGCGATGGGACGTTACCCTACGAGCAGTACTTC
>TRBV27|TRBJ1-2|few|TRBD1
CASSSLGTGNGYTF
TGTGCCAGCAGTTCCCTCGGGACAGGGAATGGCTACACCTTC
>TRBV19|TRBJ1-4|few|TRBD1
CASKGDRFNEKLFF
TGTGCCAGTAAAGGGGACAGGTTTAATGAAAAACTGTTTTTT
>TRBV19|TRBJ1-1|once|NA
CASGGGIRAEAFF
TGTGCCTCCGGGGGAGGGATTAGGGCTGAAGCTTTCTTT
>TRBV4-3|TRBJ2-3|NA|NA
CASSQDGRGTDTQYF
TGCGCCAGCAGCCAAGACGGCAGGGGTACAGATACGCAGTATTTT
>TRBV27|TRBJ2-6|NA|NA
CASAYSGANVLTF
TGTGCCAGCGCGTACTCTGGGGCCAACGTCCTGACTTTC
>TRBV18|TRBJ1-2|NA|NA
CASSPDSYGYTF
TGTGCCAGCTCGCCGGACTCCTATGGCTACACCTTC
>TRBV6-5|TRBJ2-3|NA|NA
CASSYRGDTQYF
TGTGCCAGCAGTTACCGGGGAGATACGCAGTATTTT
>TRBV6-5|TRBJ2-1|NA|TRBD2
CASSQRGGPYNEQFF
TGTGCCAGCAGCCAGCGGGGGGGACCCTACAATGAGCAGTTCTTC
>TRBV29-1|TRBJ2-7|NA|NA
CSVIKGGEQYF
TGCAGCGTTATCAAGGGGGGCGAGCAGTACTTC
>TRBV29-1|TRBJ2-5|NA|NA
CSVEDWDQGGQETQYF
TGCAGCGTTGAAGATTGGGACCAGGGAGGACAAGAGACCCAGTACTTC
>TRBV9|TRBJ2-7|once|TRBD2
CASSNQREVCF
TGTGCCAGCAGCAATCAGCGGGAGGTCTGCTTC
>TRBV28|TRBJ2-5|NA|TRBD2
CASSLTSEQETQYF
TGTGCCAGCAGTTTAACTAGCGAGCAAGAGACCCAGTACTTC
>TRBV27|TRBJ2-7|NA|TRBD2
CASSSWTSGSYEQYF
TGTGCCAGCAGTTCTTGGACTAGCGGCTCCTACGAGCAGTACTTC
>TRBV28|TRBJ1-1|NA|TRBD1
CASSLEGTGRRSTEAFF
TGTGCCAGCAGTTTAGAGGGGACAGGGCGGAGGAGCACTGAAGCTTTCTTT
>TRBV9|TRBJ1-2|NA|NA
CASSVVTVTNYGYTF
TGTGCCAGCAGCGTAGTGACAGTCACTAACTATGGCTACACCTTC
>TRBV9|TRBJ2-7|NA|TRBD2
CASSVKAGGTYEQYF
TGTGCCAGCAGCGTAAAAGCGGGAGGGACCTACGAGCAGTACTTC
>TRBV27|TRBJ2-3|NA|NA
CASSLEGGTDTQYF
TGTGCCAGCAGTTTAGAGGGCGGCACAGATACGCAGTATTTT
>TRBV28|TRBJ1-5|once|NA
CASSFEGAGYQPQHF
TGTGCCAGCAGTTTCGAGGGCGCAGGTTATCAGCCCCAGCATTTT
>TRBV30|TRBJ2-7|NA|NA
CASDSDSYEQYF
TGTGCCTCCGACTCGGACAGCTACGAGCAGTACTTC
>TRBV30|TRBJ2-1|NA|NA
CAWSYSNEQFF
TGTGCCTGGAGTTACAGCAATGAGCAGTTCTTC
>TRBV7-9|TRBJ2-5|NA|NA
CASSLGLETQYF
TGTGCCAGCAGCTTGGGGTTGGAGACCCAGTACTTC
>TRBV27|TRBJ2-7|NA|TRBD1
CASSSLRTGGSYEQYF
TGTGCCAGCAGCTCTCTCCGGACAGGGGGCTCCTACGAGCAGTACTTC
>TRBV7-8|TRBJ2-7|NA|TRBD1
CASSQGQGVKGYEQYF
TGTGCCAGCAGTCAAGGACAGGGGGTAAAGGGGTACGAGCAGTACTTC
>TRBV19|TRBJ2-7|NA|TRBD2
CASSAGLAGAYEQYF
TGTGCCAGTAGTGCGGGACTAGCGGGGGCCTACGAGCAGTACTTC
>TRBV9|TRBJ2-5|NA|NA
CASSVGGLGETQYF
TGTGCCAGCAGCGTAGGCGGCCTCGGGGAGACCCAGTACTTC
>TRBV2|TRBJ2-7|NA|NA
CASRPGGGPTYEQYF
TGTGCCAGCAGACCTGGGGGCGGGCCAACCTACGAGCAGTACTTC
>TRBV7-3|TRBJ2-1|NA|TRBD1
CASSHGQGTDNEQFF
TGTGCCAGCAGCCATGGACAGGGTACGGACAATGAGCAGTTCTTC
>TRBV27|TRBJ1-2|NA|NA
CASSPMGQGGGYGYTF
TGTGCCAGCAGTCCAATGGGGCAGGGCGGAGGCTATGGCTACACCTTC
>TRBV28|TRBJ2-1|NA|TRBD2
CASTTSGSRNEQFF
TGTGCCAGCACTACTAGCGGGAGTAGGAATGAGCAGTTCTTC